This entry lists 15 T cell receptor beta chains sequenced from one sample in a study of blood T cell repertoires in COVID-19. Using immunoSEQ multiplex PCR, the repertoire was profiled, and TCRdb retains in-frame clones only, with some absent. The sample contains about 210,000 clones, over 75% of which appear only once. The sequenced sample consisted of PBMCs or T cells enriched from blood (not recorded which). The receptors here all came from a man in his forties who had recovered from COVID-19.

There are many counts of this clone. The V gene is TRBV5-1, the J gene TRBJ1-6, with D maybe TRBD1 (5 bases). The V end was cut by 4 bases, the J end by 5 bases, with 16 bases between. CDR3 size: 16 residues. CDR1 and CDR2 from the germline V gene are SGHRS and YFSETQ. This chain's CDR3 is CASSHGTGRDNSPLHF. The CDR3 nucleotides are TGCGCCAGCAGCCACGGGACTGGAAGAGATAATTCACCCCTCCACTTT.

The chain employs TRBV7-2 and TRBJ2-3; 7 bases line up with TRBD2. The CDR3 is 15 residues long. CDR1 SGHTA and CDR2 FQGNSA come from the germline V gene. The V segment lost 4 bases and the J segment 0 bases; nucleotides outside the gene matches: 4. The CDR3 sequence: CASSSGGSSTDTQYF. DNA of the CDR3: TGTGCCAGCAGCTCCGGGGGGTCTAGCACAGATACGCAGTATTTT. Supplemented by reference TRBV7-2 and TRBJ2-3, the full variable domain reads GAGVSQSPSNKVTEKGKDVELRCDPISGHTALYWYRQSLGQGLEFLIYFQGNSAPDKSGLPSDRFSAERTGGSVSTLTIQRTQQEDSAVYLCASSSGGSSTDTQYFGPGTRLTVL.

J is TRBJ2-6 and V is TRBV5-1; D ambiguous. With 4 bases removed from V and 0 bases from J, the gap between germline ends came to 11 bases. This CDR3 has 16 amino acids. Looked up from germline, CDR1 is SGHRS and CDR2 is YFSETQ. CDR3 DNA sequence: TGCGCCAGCAGCGTTTCGGTAAGCTCTGGGGCCAACGTCCTGACTTTC. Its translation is CASSVSVSSGANVLTF.

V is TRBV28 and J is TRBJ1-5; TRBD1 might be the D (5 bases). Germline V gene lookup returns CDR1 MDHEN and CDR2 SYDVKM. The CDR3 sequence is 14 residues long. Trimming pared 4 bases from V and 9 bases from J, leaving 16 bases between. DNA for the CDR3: TGTGCCAGCAGTTCCGGGACTCCTACCTCGCCCCAGCATTTT. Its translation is CASSSGTPTSPQHF.

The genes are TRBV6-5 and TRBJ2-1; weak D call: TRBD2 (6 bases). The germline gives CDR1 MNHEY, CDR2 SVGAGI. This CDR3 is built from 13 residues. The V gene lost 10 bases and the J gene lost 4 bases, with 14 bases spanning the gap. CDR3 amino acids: CATGGRGYNEQFF. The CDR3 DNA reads TGTGCCACCGGTGGTCGGGGGTACAATGAGCAGTTCTTC.

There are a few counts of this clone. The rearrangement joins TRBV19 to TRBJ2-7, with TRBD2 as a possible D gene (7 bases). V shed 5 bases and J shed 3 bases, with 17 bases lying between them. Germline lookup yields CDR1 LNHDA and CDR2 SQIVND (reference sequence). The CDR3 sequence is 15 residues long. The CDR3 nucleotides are TGTGCCAGTAGTTCTCAGAGGGGGGGGCTCTACGAGCAGTACTTC. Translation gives CASSSQRGGLYEQYF.

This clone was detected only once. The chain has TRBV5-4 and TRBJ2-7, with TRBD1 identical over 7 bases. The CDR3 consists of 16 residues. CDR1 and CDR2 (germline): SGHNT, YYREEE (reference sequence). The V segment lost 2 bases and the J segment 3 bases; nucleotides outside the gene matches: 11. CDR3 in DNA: TGTGCCAGCAGCTTAACTCGACAGGGTGGTAACTACGAGCAGTACTTC. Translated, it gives CASSLTRQGGNYEQYF.

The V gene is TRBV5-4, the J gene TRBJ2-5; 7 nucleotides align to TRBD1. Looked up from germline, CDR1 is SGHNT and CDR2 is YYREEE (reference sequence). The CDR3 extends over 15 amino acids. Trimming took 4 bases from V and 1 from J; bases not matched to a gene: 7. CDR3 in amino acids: CASSLRTGPQETQYF. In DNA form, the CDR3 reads TGTGCCAGCAGCCTACGGACAGGCCCCCAAGAGACCCAGTACTTC.

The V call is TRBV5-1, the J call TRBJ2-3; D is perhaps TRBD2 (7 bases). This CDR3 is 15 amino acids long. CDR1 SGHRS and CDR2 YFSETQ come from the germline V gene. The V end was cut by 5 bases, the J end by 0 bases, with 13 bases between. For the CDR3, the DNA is TGCGCCAGCAGTAGGGGGGGCACAAGCACAGATACGCAGTATTTT. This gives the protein CASSRGGTSTDTQYF.

The CDR3 sequence is CASSPLSDRINEQFF. The CDR3 DNA is TGCGCCAGCAGCCCGTTATCCGACAGAATAAATGAGCAGTTCTTC. V usage is TRBV5-1 and J usage is TRBJ2-1; D possibly corresponds to TRBD1 (5 bases). Germline V gene sequence: CDR1 SGHRS, CDR2 YFSETQ. The V end lost 4 bases, the J end lost 7 bases, and 18 bases lay between the germline ends. The CDR3 consists of 15 residues.

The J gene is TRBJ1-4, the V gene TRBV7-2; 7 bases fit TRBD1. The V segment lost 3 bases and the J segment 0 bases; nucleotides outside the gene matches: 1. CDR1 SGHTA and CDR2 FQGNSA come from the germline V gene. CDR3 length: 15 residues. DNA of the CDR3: TGTGCCAGCAGCTTCGACAGGGCAACTAATGAAAAACTGTTTTTT. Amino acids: CASSFDRATNEKLFF.

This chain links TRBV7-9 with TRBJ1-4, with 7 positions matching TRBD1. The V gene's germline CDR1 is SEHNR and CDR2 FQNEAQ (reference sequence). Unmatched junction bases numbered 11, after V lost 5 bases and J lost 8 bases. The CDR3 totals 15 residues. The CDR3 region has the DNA TGTGCCAGCAGCCTTAAACAGGGGAGTCTGGAAAAACTGTTTTTT. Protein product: CASSLKQGSLEKLFF. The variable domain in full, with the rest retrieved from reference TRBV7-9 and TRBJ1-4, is DTGVSQNPRHKITKRGQNVTFRCDPISEHNRLYWYRQTLGQGPEFLTYFQNEAQLEKSRLLSDRFSAERPKGSFSTLEIQRTEQGDSAMYLCASSLKQGSLEKLFFGSGTQLSVL.

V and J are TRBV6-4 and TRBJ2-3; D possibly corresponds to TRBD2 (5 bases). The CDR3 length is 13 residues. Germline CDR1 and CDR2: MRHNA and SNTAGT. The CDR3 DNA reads TGTGTACTAGTCGGTAAAACAGCGGATACGCAGTATTTT. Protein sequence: CVLVGKTADTQYF.

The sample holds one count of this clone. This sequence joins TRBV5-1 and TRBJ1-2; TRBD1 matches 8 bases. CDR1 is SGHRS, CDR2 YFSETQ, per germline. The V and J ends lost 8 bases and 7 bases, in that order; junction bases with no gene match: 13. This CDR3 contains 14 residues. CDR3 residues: CASAPDRGLLGYTF. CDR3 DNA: TGCGCCAGTGCGCCAGACAGGGGTCTTCTTGGCTACACCTTC.

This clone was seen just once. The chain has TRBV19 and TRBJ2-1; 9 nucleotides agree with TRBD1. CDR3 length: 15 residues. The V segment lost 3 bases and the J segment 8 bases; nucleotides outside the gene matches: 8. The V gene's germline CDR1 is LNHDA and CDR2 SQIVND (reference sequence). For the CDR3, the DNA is TGTGCCAGTAGTATCCGGGACAGGGAAGACCATGAGCAGTTCTTC. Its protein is CASSIRDREDHEQFF.